The rows below give T cell receptor beta chains drawn from one sample of a study of T cells expressing NK-cell markers. TCRdb reprocessed the 5' RACE reads; each CDR3 protein has one entry and no DNA is given. The listing contains under 200,000 distinct CDR3 sequences. The sequenced sample consisted of blood T cells: a sorted CD56 or NKG2C T cell subset, CD4+ or CD8+ T cells, or bulk PBMC T cells (not recorded which). The receptors shown here come from a woman aged 18 to 75 in good health. Each CDR3 is given with its conserved first and last residue. Each record gives: J gene, V gene, CDR3 protein.

TRBJ2-7 | TRBV5-1 | CASSSPGPPDEQYF
TRBJ2-6 | TRBV2 | CASTPSSSGANVLTF
TRBJ2-5 | TRBV4-1 | CASSQDATGKRTQYF
TRBJ2-2 | TRBV30 | CAWVIKGHSGELFF
TRBJ2-1 | TRBV5-5 | CASSAGTSENNEQFF
TRBJ2-7 | TRBV5-1 | CASSSRTGGGEQYF
TRBJ2-5 | TRBV20-1 | CSASTSGGQETQYF
TRBJ2-7 | TRBV28 | CASSSSGTGRYEQYF
TRBJ2-1 | TRBV7-3 | CASSPRSGGHYNEQFF
TRBJ2-4 | TRBV12-3/TRBV12-4 | CASGTGEKNIQYF
TRBJ2-1 | TRBV7-3 | CASSLGAGALLMDEQFF
TRBJ1-2 | TRBV5-6 | CASSRTETNYGYTF
TRBJ2-1 | TRBV9 | CASSTRGTSMNEQFF
TRBJ2-4 | TRBV11-3 | CASSLDSTSNIQYF
TRBJ2-1 | TRBV24-1 | CATSEPSATYNEQFF
TRBJ2-3 | TRBV9 | CASSPRYGQQITDTQYF
TRBJ2-2 | TRBV5-1 | CASSLVLPGGPNTGELFF
TRBJ2-7 | TRBV28 | CASYPGTSLYEQYF
TRBJ1-2 | TRBV11-2 | CASSLDLWTANYGYTF
TRBJ1-4 | TRBV15 | CATSRENGRTNEKLFF
TRBJ2-3 | TRBV7-2 | CASSSSWGSAQYF
TRBJ1-6 | TRBV20-1 | CSAYDRAYNSPLHF
TRBJ2-5 | TRBV5-1 | CASSLTVSEETQYF
TRBJ2-1 | TRBV2 | CASSDGQGKQFF
TRBJ2-4 | TRBV7-9 | CASSLDSGTKNIQYF
TRBJ2-3 | TRBV12-3/TRBV12-4 | CASRFPGEDTQYF
TRBJ2-7 | TRBV3-1 | CASGQGASYEQYF
TRBJ2-6 | TRBV4-1 | CASRRDRNSGANVLTF
TRBJ2-3 | TRBV5-1 | CASSLAQHQADTQYF
TRBJ1-6 | TRBV18 | CASSLSGAINSPLHF
TRBJ2-1 | TRBV10-3 | CAISEGGSSYNEQFF
TRBJ2-5 | TRBV19 | CASNGGVGQETQYF
TRBJ1-3 | TRBV7-9 | CASSFARGASGNTIYF
TRBJ2-5 | TRBV20-1 | CSARDGASGSSGTQYF
TRBJ1-1 | TRBV6-1 | CASSESWGTEAFF
TRBJ2-4 | TRBV12-3/TRBV12-4 | CASRGDGKNIQYF
TRBJ2-2 | TRBV6-1 | CASSEGASVTGELFF
TRBJ1-1 | TRBV2 | CASRIANTEAFF
TRBJ2-7 | TRBV20-1 | CSATPPGGDPSYEQYF
TRBJ1-2 | TRBV6-5 | CASRTELDGYTF
TRBJ2-1 | TRBV11-2 | CASSLQISGNSYNEQFF
TRBJ2-5 | TRBV20-1 | CSALGGQQETQYF
TRBJ1-1 | TRBV24-1 | CATSDLRQGVTEAFF
TRBJ2-1 | TRBV6-1 | CATSRQGTYNEQFF
TRBJ2-7 | TRBV20-1 | CSAIAQVSYEQYF
TRBJ1-1 | TRBV5-1 | CASSFIGADTEAFF
TRBJ2-7 | TRBV20-1 | CSARALHSGGSYEQYF
TRBJ2-1 | TRBV5-6 | CASSLEGVADYNEQFF
TRBJ2-7 | TRBV30 | CAWSVRVGPSYEQYF
TRBJ2-7 | TRBV9 | CASSPLGGQANYEQYF